These 3 T cell receptor beta chains originate from one sample sequenced in a study of human T cells and chemical hapten exposure. Sample time point: patch test 1, 2 weeks after DPC sensitization. Treatment of the sample: therapeutic diphenylcyclopropenone sensitization with weekly scalp DPC. TCRdb re-analysed the RACE reads in MiXCR, keeping a single row per CDR3 protein. The table includes approximately 100,000 distinct CDR3 sequences, roughly 9.6% detected once. This sample comprised whole blood, obtained in connection with sensitization to the hapten diphenylcyclopropenone (DPC). The receptors originated from a woman aged 40 to 50 with alopecia areata. Some clones in this sample may be carry-over from other donors' samples.

Ten or more counts support this clonotype. This sequence joins TRBV6-2 or TRBV6-3 and TRBJ2-7; 12 bases align to TRBD1. Germline V lookup: CDR1 MNHEY, CDR2 SVGEGT. The V segment lost 5 bases and the J segment 4 bases; nucleotides outside the gene matches: 6. The CDR3 has 15 amino acids. CDR3 in amino acids: CASSPGQGAGYEQYF. The CDR3 nucleotides read TGTGCCAGCAGTCCGGGACAGGGGGCGGGATACGAGCAGTACTTC.

This clonotype was seen at least ten times. The CDR3 sequence is CASTLSLAGTYNEQFF. The CDR3 bases are TGTGCCAGCACCCTAAGCCTAGCGGGAACCTACAATGAGCAGTTCTTC. This chain links TRBV12-3 or TRBV12-4 with TRBJ2-1, with 9 bases matching TRBD2. After removal of 7 bases from V and 2 bases from J, the junction contained 9 bases not matched to a gene. The CDR3 runs 16 residues.

This clonotype was recorded at least ten times. The CDR3: CASGRTVYEQYF. The CDR3 bases are TGTGCTAGTGGTAGGACAGTTTACGAGCAGTACTTC. This chain joins TRBV12-5 and TRBJ2-7, with TRBD1 as a possible D gene (6 bases). The CDR3 contains 12 residues. In germline, CDR1 is LGHNT, CDR2 FRNRAP. Trimming left V 5 bases short and J 4 bases short, with 9 bases between.